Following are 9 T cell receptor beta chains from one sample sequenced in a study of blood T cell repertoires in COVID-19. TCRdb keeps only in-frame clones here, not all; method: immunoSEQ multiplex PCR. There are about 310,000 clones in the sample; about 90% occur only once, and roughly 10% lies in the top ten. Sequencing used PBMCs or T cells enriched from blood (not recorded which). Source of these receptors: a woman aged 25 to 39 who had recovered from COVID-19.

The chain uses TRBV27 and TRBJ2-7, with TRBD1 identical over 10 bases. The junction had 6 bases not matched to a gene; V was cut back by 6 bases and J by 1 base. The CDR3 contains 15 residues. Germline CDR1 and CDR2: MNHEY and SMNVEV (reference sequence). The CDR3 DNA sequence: TGTGCCAGCAGCGAGCCGGGACAGGGGTCCTACGAGCAGTACTTC. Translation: CASSEPGQGSYEQYF.

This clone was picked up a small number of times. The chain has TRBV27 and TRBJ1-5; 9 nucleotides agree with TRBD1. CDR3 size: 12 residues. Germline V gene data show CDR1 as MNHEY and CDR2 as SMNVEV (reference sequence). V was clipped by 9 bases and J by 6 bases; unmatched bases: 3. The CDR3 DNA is TGTGCCAGTGGACAGGGGAGTCAGCCCCAGCATTTT. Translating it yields CASGQGSQPQHF.

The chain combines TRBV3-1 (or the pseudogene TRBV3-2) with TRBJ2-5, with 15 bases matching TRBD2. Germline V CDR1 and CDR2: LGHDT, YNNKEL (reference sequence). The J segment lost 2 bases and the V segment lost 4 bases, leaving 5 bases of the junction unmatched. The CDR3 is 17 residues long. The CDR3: CASSRTSGRESQETQYF. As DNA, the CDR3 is TGTGCCAGCAGCCGGACTAGCGGGAGGGAATCACAAGAGACCCAGTACTTC.

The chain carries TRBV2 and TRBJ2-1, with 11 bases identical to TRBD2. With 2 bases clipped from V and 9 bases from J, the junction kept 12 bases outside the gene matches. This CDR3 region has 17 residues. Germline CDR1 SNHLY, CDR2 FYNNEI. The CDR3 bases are TGTGCCAGCAGTGAATCGAGGGCTAGCGGGAGGCGGGGTGAGCAGTTCTTC. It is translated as CASSESRASGRRGEQFF.

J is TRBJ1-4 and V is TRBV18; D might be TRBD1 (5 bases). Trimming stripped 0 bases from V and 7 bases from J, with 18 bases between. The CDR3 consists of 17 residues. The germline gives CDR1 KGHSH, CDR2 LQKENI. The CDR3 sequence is CASSPPGSAGGSEKLFF. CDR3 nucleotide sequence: TGTGCCAGCTCACCACCGGGGTCTGCCGGGGGTAGTGAAAAACTGTTTTTT.

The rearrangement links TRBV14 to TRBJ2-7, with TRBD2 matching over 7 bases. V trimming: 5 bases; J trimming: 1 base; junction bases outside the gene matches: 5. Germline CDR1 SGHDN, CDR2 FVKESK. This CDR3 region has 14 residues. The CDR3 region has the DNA TGTGCCAGCAGCGGGCGGGAGCGTTCCTACGAGCAGTACTTC. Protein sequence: CASSGRERSYEQYF.

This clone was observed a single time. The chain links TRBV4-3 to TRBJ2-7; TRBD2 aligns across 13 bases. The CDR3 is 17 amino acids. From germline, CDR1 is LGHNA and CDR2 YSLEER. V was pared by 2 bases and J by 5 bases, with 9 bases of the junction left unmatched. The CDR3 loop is CASSQTLLAGGPHEQYF. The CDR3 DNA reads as TGCGCCAGCAGCCAAACACTACTAGCGGGAGGGCCCCACGAGCAGTACTTC.

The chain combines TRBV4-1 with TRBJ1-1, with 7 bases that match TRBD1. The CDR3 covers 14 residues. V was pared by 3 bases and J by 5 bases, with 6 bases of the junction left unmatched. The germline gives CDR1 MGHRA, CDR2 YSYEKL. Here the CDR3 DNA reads TGCGCCAGCAGCCAGCACAGGGGATGGACTGAAGCTTTCTTT. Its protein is CASSQHRGWTEAFF.

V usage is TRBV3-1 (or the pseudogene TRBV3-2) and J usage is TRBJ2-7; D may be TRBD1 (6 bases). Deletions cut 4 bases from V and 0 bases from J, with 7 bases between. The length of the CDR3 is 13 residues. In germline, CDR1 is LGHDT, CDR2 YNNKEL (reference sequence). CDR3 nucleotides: TGTGCCAGCAGCCGGGACAACTCCTACGAGCAGTACTTC. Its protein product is CASSRDNSYEQYF.